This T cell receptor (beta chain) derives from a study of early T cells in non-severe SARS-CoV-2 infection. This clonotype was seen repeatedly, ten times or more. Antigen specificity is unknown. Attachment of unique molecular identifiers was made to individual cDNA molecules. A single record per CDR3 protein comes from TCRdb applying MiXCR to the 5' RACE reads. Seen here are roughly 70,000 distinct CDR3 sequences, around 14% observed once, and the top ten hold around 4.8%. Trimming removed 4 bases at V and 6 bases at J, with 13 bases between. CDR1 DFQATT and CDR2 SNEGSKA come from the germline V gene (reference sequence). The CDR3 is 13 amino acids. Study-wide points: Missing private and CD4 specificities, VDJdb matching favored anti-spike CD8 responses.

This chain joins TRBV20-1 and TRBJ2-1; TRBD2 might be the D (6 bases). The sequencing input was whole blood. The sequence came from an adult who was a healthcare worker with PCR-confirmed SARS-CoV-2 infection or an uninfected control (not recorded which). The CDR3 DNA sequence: TGCAGTGCTATCCCGGACGGGGGCAATGAGCAGTTCTTC. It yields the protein CSAIPDGGNEQFF.